Included here is one T cell receptor (beta chain) sequence, with context. Profiled with immunoSEQ multiplex PCR; TCRdb holds only in-frame clones, not every one. The repertoire holds some 19,000 clones, with around two thirds as singletons. The data originate from a study of OX40 agonist ivuxolimab in advanced cancers. The CDR3 runs to 16 residues. The trim removed 2 bases at V and 5 bases at J, leaving 9 bases unmatched. In germline, CDR1 is MNHNS, CDR2 SASEGT. The V gene is TRBV6-1, the J gene TRBJ2-7; 10 nucleotides agree with TRBD2. The sequence derives from an adult with an advanced solid tumor such as melanoma, head and neck, liver or kidney cancer. This specimen was CD4+ or CD8+ T cells sorted from blood, taken in a trial of the OX40 agonist ivuxolimab. The CDR3 sequence is CASSESTSGFSHEQYF. The DNA of the CDR3 is TGTGCCAGCAGTGAATCGACTAGCGGGTTTAGCCACGAGCAGTACTTC.